This TCR beta chain derives from a study of T cell responses to AZD1222 COVID-19 vaccine. Whole-study findings and limits: Donors in the cohort were predominantly white British and more often female, and clonal diversity was possibly underestimated.

V was clipped by 6 bases and J by 0 bases, with 6 bases between them. Germline V gene lookup returns CDR1 SGHAT and CDR2 FQNNGV. The length of the CDR3 is 12 residues. On this clone itself: What it binds is unknown.

The protocol was immunoSEQ multiplex PCR, while the TCRdb copy is restricted to in-frame clones and leaves out a portion. There are roughly 140,000 clones in the sample; roughly 88% occur only once, and around 2.2% lies in the top ten. This chain joins TRBV11-2 and TRBJ2-7; D gene ambiguous. The clonotype was recovered from an adult in good health. The specimen was peripheral blood, collected on day 0 of AZD1222 vaccination. Here the CDR3 DNA reads TGTGCCAGCAGGGCCGGCTCCTACGAGCAGTACTTC. Encoded protein: CASRAGSYEQYF.